This T cell receptor beta chain is drawn from a study of T cell responses to AZD1222 COVID-19 vaccine. Per the germline V gene, CDR1 is KGHSH and CDR2 is LQKENI. The CDR3 has 18 amino acids. Germline trimming cut 2 bases from V and 7 bases from J; bases unmatched to any gene: 17. Whole-study findings and limits: At baseline, just five to seven AZD1222 recipients tested seropositive.

Assay: immunoSEQ multiplex PCR; the TCRdb copy retains only in-frame clones and omits some. The sample records about 88,000 clones, around 92% being singletons. A note on this clone: Its antigen is not identified.

V usage is TRBV18 and J usage is TRBJ2-5; 9 bases are shared with TRBD2. This TCR came from an adult in good health. The specimen comprised peripheral blood, sampled on day 0 of AZD1222 vaccination. The CDR3 region has the DNA TGTGCCAGCTCACCAGAAAGCGGGCTAGCGGGGACAAAAGGGACCCAGTACTTC. This codes for CASSPESGLAGTKGTQYF.